The clone carrying this T cell receptor beta chain was seen many times. The source of the sample is a study of shared clonotypes between healthy human individuals. The assay was immunoSEQ multiplex PCR, and TCRdb's table has in-frame clones only and misses some. The data show over 95,000 clones, about two thirds seen once. Germline CDR1 reads SGHKS; CDR2 reads YYEKEE (reference sequence). V lost 4 bases, J lost 1 base, and 18 bases lay in between. The CDR3 is made up of 18 amino acids. This clonotype was obtained from a woman in her 30s in good health. This chain connects TRBV5-5 to TRBJ2-6; weak D call: TRBD2 (5 bases). Material for sequencing was memory CD8+ T cells sorted from blood. Subset here: CD45RO+ cells pooled with CCR7-negative TemRA cells. The CDR3 sequence is CASSQNSHGESGANVLTF. The CDR3 coding sequence is TGTGCCAGCAGCCAAAACAGTCACGGGGAATCTGGGGCCAACGTCCTGACTTTC.